These 7 T cell receptor beta chains were all obtained from the same sample, sequenced in a study of ipilimumab plus nivolumab after autologous stem cell transplantation. TCRdb keeps only in-frame clones here, not all; method: immunoSEQ multiplex PCR. The table has about 24,000 clones, 86% seen once. This specimen consisted of PBMCs, obtained in a trial of ipilimumab plus nivolumab as post-transplant consolidation. The receptors were gathered from a male donor with diffuse large B-cell lymphoma.

The V gene is TRBV7-2, the J gene TRBJ1-1; D is perhaps TRBD1 (5 bases). V shed 5 bases and J shed 3 bases, with 13 bases lying between them. The CDR3 loop spans 14 amino acids. Germline V gives CDR1 SGHTA, CDR2 FQGNSA. The CDR3 loop is CASSPRGFDTEAFF. CDR3 in DNA: TGTGCCAGCAGCCCCCGGGGGTTCGACACTGAAGCTTTCTTT.

The chain employs TRBV2 and TRBJ2-4; TRBD2 is a possible D gene (5 bases). With 5 bases removed from V and 1 base from J, the gap between germline ends came to 15 bases. This CDR3 spans 16 amino acids. Germline CDR1 and CDR2: SNHLY and FYNNEI. The CDR3 reads CASSNTGSSAKNIQYF. The CDR3 DNA reads as TGTGCCAGCAGTAACACGGGATCCTCCGCCAAAAACATTCAGTACTTC.

This rearrangement joins TRBV6-1 to TRBJ2-5; TRBD1 is a possible D gene (5 bases). CDR1 and CDR2 from the germline V gene are MNHNS and SASEGT. The CDR3 length is 14 residues. The V end was cut by 1 base, the J end by 1 base, with 7 bases between. The CDR3 loop is CASSEGGSQETQYF. DNA of the CDR3: TGTGCCAGCAGTGAAGGGGGCAGCCAAGAGACCCAGTACTTC.

The chain is built from TRBV28 and TRBJ2-7; possibly TRBD1 for D (5 bases). This CDR3 comprises 12 residues. V was cut by 3 bases and J by 9 bases, with 12 bases left in between. Germline values: CDR1 MDHEN, CDR2 SYDVKM. CDR3 amino acids: CASSLGLLGQYF. Written as DNA, the CDR3 is TGTGCCAGCAGTTTGGGGCTCCTAGGGCAGTACTTC.

The rearrangement joins TRBV4-1 to TRBJ2-2; D may be TRBD2 (6 bases). With 0 bases removed from V and 1 base from J, the gap between germline ends came to 9 bases. Germline assignment: CDR1 MGHRA and CDR2 YSYEKL. The CDR3 runs to 16 residues. The CDR3 DNA reads as TGCGCCAGCAGCCAAGATTTGGGAGGGAACACCGGGGAGCTGTTTTTT. Translating gives CASSQDLGGNTGELFF.

V usage is TRBV7-2 and J usage is TRBJ1-1; tentatively, D is TRBD1 (6 bases). V was trimmed by 4 bases and J by 0 bases, leaving 9 bases between them. CDR1 is SGHTA and CDR2 is FQGNSA in the germline V gene. This CDR3 region has 14 residues. In DNA, the CDR3 is TGTGCCAGCAGCTCCGGACAGATGAACACTGAAGCTTTCTTT. Translating it yields CASSSGQMNTEAFF.

CDR3 loop: CASGPSTVTGELFF. The DNA for the CDR3 is TGTGCTAGTGGGCCCTCGACTGTCACCGGGGAGCTGTTTTTT. V gene TRBV12-5 combines with J gene TRBJ2-2; D is unclear. The CDR3 length is 14 residues. Germline V gene lookup returns CDR1 LGHNT and CDR2 FRNRAP. Trimming stripped 6 bases from V and 4 bases from J, with 12 bases between.